Sequencing of this T cell receptor (beta chain) was carried out in a study of T cell responses to AZD1222 COVID-19 vaccine. The study, taken as a whole, reports: Nearly half of unique spike-specific TCRs reportedly avoided B.1.351 and B.1.1.7 mutated regions.

V shed 3 bases and J shed 0 bases, with 18 bases lying between them. The CDR3 sequence is 18 residues long. Germline V gene lookup returns CDR1 SGHTA and CDR2 FQGNSA. In regard to this clone: The antigen remains undetermined.

Investigators merged groups given second doses at roughly 4 or roughly 12 weeks. The repertoire was sequenced with immunoSEQ multiplex PCR; TCRdb's copy has only in-frame clones and lacks some. The sample has some 150,000 clones; around 87% are singletons. The sequencing used peripheral blood, collected 28 days after the second AZD1222 dose. The chain employs TRBV7-2 and TRBJ1-3, with unresolved D. The clonotype originates from an adult who received the AZD1222 COVID-19 vaccine. CDR3 residues: CASSFGSGGRLSGNTIYF. CDR3 in DNA: TGTGCCAGCAGCTTTGGGTCAGGAGGACGTCTCTCTGGAAACACCATATATTTT. The full variable domain, completed using reference TRBV7-2 and TRBJ1-3, is GAGVSQSPSNKVTEKGKDVELRCDPISGHTALYWYRQSLGQGLEFLIYFQGNSAPDKSGLPSDRFSAERTGGSVSTLTIQRTQQEDSAVYLCASSFGSGGRLSGNTIYFGEGSWLTVV.